The 3 T cell receptor beta chains listed next were all sequenced from one sample in a study of blood T cell repertoires in COVID-19. Only in-frame clones appear in the TCRdb table, and some are missing; sequencing was by immunoSEQ multiplex PCR. Of about 130,000 clones in the sample, roughly 88% were seen once. Sequenced: peripheral blood. All receptors derive from a man in his 70s with active COVID-19.

CDR3 DNA sequence: TGTGCCAGCAGTGAAAACCACGGCACTGAAGCTTTCTTT. Amino acids: CASSENHGTEAFF. The chain combines TRBV25-1 with TRBJ1-1; D is undetermined. Germline V gene lookup returns CDR1 MGHDK and CDR2 SYGVNS. The V gene lost 2 bases and the J gene lost 4 bases, with 8 bases spanning the gap. CDR3 length equals 13 residues.

The J gene is TRBJ2-4, the V gene TRBV16; possibly TRBD1 for D (5 bases). The CDR3 consists of 14 residues. CDR1 and CDR2 from the germline V gene are KGHSY and FQNENV. V was cut by 4 bases and J by 10 bases, with 17 bases left in between. The CDR3 coding sequence is TGTGCCAGCAGCCCTCTGGGGCGCAGGGAAATTCAGTACTTC. Translated, it gives CASSPLGRREIQYF.

The chain employs TRBV3-1 (or the pseudogene TRBV3-2) and TRBJ2-2, with 9 bases fitting TRBD2. V was clipped by 1 base and J by 6 bases; unmatched bases: 24. CDR1 and CDR2 (germline): LGHDT, YNNKEL (reference sequence). There are 22 residues in the CDR3. In nucleotides, the CDR3 is TGTGCCAGCAGCCAAGGTAGAAGGCGGGAGGGCCTTTCGCCCCCCAGTTCCGGGGAGCTGTTTTTT. Translated: CASSQGRRREGLSPPSSGELFF.